The 23 T cell receptor beta chains below all came from one sample that was sequenced in a study of T-cell reconstitution after alpha-beta-depleted transplantation in children. TCRbeta library preparation incorporated unique molecular identifiers. TCRdb reprocessed the PCR reads with MiXCR, giving one entry per CDR3 protein. The repertoire holds 200,000 to 250,000 distinct CDR3 sequences, with 8% to 10% as singletons. Here the sequenced sample was PBMCs from the stem cell graft donor, taken from the stem cell graft. All receptors derive from a human donor who donated a stem cell graft to a child with acute lymphoblastic leukemia.

At least ten counts were recorded for this clonotype. This sequence joins TRBV12-3 or TRBV12-4 and TRBJ2-1, with 10 bases lining up with TRBD2. CDR3 size: 15 residues. Trimming took 4 bases from V and 9 from J; bases not matched to a gene: 9. CDR3 residues: CASSSTTSGVFEQFF. The CDR3, as DNA: TGTGCCAGCAGTTCAACCACTAGCGGGGTTTTTGAGCAGTTCTTC.

This rearrangement joins TRBV4-3 to TRBJ2-3; TRBD2 might be the D (7 bases). The CDR3 length is 16 residues. The germline gives CDR1 LGHNA, CDR2 YSLEER. With 4 bases removed from V and 1 base from J, the gap between germline ends came to 15 bases. The CDR3 nucleotides are TGCGCCAGCAGCCTCCAGGGAGGGGGGGGCACAGATACGCAGTATTTT. Its protein is CASSLQGGGGTDTQYF.

Only a few counts were recorded for this clonotype. The junction differs from germline at one of its ends, possibly a read error. The gene calls are TRBV12-3 or TRBV12-4 and TRBJ2-3, with 8 bases identical to TRBD2. There are 14 residues in the CDR3. The DNA of the CDR3 is TGTGCCAGCAGCTTAGCGGGGTCAGAAGATACGCAGTATTTT. Its translation is CASSLAGSEDTQYF.

This clonotype was picked up many times. The V and J genes are TRBV10-3 and TRBJ2-2; D is possibly TRBD1 (6 bases). The CDR3 contains 13 residues. Per the germline V gene, CDR1 is ENHRY and CDR2 is SYGVKD. V was clipped by 6 bases and J by 3 bases, with 8 bases between them. DNA of the CDR3: TGTGCCATCAGGGACAGCGACACCGGGGAGCTGTTTTTT. Its protein is CAIRDSDTGELFF.

This clonotype was detected a few times. The V call is TRBV29-1, the J call TRBJ2-7; 7 bases agree with TRBD1. The germline gives CDR1 SQVTM, CDR2 ANQGSEA. The CDR3 runs 15 residues. V was clipped by 5 bases and J by 3 bases; unmatched bases: 13. This chain's CDR3 is CSVRGGQEIFYEQYF. The CDR3 bases are TGCAGCGTTAGAGGTGGACAGGAGATTTTCTACGAGCAGTACTTC.

The gene calls are TRBV18 and TRBJ2-7, with D unresolved. Germline V CDR1 and CDR2: KGHSH, LQKENI. The CDR3 is 16 residues long. V lost 0 bases and J 2 bases, leaving 14 bases between the germline ends. In DNA, the CDR3 is TGTGCCAGCTCACCACCTCCTTGGACCCACCCCTACGAGCAGTACTTC. Its protein product is CASSPPPWTHPYEQYF.

This clonotype has ten or more counts. The rearrangement links TRBV4-2 to TRBJ2-7, with D possibly matching TRBD1 (5 bases). Germline V gene data show CDR1 as LGHNA and CDR2 as YNFKEQ. V gave up 0 bases and J gave up 6 bases, with 15 bases separating them. The CDR3 has 15 amino acids. CDR3 in DNA: TGTGCCAGCAGCCAAGAAGCAAGGGGAAACGCCGAGCAGTACTTC. Protein product: CASSQEARGNAEQYF.

This clonotype has a handful of counts. V usage is TRBV20-1 and J usage is TRBJ2-1; D might be TRBD2 (6 bases). Trimming left V 5 bases short and J 0 bases short, with 20 bases between. The CDR3 has 17 amino acids. The germline gives CDR1 DFQATT, CDR2 SNEGSKA (reference sequence). The CDR3 loop reads CSAGGTGISSSYNEQFF. The CDR3 DNA reads as TGCAGTGCTGGAGGGACGGGGATAAGTAGCTCCTACAATGAGCAGTTCTTC.

This clonotype was seen at least ten times. J is TRBJ1-1 and V is TRBV7-6; D unclear. Germline V gene lookup returns CDR1 SGHVS and CDR2 FNYEAQ. The length of the CDR3 is 14 residues. The V end was cut by 5 bases, the J end by 1 base, with 11 bases between. CDR3 nucleotide sequence: TGTGCCAGCAGCCCGAGTTTAGGGAACACTGAAGCTTTCTTT. Its protein product is CASSPSLGNTEAFF.

This clonotype was observed at least ten times. This chain joins TRBV5-1 and TRBJ2-1; the D call may be TRBD1 or TRBD2 (5 bases each). Trimming took off 1 base at V and 4 bases at J, with 15 bases between the two ends. The germline V gene has CDR1 SGHRS and CDR2 YFSETQ. The CDR3 totals 16 residues. CDR3 protein: CASSLYIGDRYNEQFF. The CDR3 nucleotides are TGCGCCAGCAGCTTGTATATCGGGGACCGGTACAATGAGCAGTTCTTC.

This chain uses TRBV5-1 with TRBJ2-1; 8 bases line up with TRBD1. The CDR3 has 18 amino acids. The V gene's germline CDR1 is SGHRS and CDR2 YFSETQ. With V trimmed by 4 bases and J by 8 bases, 20 bases remained unmatched. CDR3 sequence: CASSPGQVISAIADEQFF. The CDR3 DNA reads TGCGCCAGCAGCCCGGGACAGGTGATTTCTGCTATAGCTGATGAGCAGTTCTTC.

This clonotype was counted a few times. The chain recombines TRBV7-9 with TRBJ2-2; 9 bases are shared with TRBD2. Looked up from germline, CDR1 is SEHNR and CDR2 is FQNEAQ (reference sequence). With 7 bases clipped from V and 3 bases from J, the junction kept 6 bases outside the gene matches. This CDR3 has 15 amino acids. The chain's CDR3 is CASKIAGVYTGELFF. The CDR3 nucleotides read TGTGCCAGCAAGATAGCGGGGGTGTACACCGGGGAGCTGTTTTTT.

In this sample, this clonotype turned up many times. The CDR3, as DNA: TGTGCCAGCAGTTACCTCCGGGTCCCCATTGGCGGGACCCAGTACTTC. Amino acids: CASSYLRVPIGGTQYF. The chain combines TRBV6-5 with TRBJ2-5; D gene uncertain. The germline CDR1 and CDR2 sequences are MNHEY and SVGAGI. V lost 2 bases and J lost 7, with 20 bases in between. The CDR3 is 16 amino acids.

J is TRBJ2-5 and V is TRBV29-1; D possibly uses TRBD1 or TRBD2 (6 bases each). Trimming pared 3 bases from V and 5 bases from J, leaving 25 bases between. This CDR3 has 17 residues. The germline gives CDR1 SQVTM, CDR2 ANQGSEA. CDR3 residues: CSVESPVLGGGMETQYF. In DNA, the CDR3 is TGCAGCGTTGAGTCCCCAGTTCTGGGGGGCGGGATGGAGACCCAGTACTTC.

In its sample, this clonotype was seen a few times. The genes are TRBV5-1 and TRBJ2-1; D remains ambiguous. Germline assignment: CDR1 SGHRS and CDR2 YFSETQ. Trimming removed 5 bases from V and 7 bases from J, with 13 bases in between. The CDR3 is 13 residues long. The CDR3: CASRTAPANEQFF. Written as DNA, the CDR3 is TGCGCCAGCAGGACGGCGCCAGCGAATGAGCAGTTCTTC.

J is TRBJ2-1 and V is TRBV10-3; D could derive from TRBD1 or TRBD2 (6 bases each). V lost 3 bases and J 3 bases, leaving 18 bases between the germline ends. Germline V gene data show CDR1 as ENHRY and CDR2 as SYGVKD. This CDR3 spans 17 amino acids. The CDR3 sequence is CAISDPGRGGFYNEQFF. The CDR3 DNA reads TGTGCCATCAGTGACCCCGGCAGGGGAGGATTCTACAATGAGCAGTTCTTC.

Turning to this clonotype: Compared with germline, one end of the junction differs, possibly owing to a read error. This rearrangement joins TRBV5-1 to TRBJ1-1; TRBD1 aligns across 7 bases. Germline assignment: CDR1 SGHRS and CDR2 YFSETQ. The CDR3 is 14 amino acids. The DNA for the CDR3 is TGCGCCAGCAGCTTGTCCGGGTTCGGGACAGAAGCTGTCTTT. Its protein product is CASSLSGFGTEAVF.

The J gene is TRBJ2-7, the V gene TRBV9; no firm D call. Germline-derived CDR1 and CDR2 are SGDLS and YYNGEE. Trimming took 0 bases from V and 0 from J, leaving 10 bases between them. The CDR3 sequence is 15 residues long. The CDR3 bases are TGTGCCAGCAGCGTAGGTGCCAGAAGCTCCTACGAGCAGTACTTC. This translates into CASSVGARSSYEQYF.

This sequence joins TRBV5-1 and TRBJ2-5, with 7 bases that match TRBD1. This CDR3 has 14 amino acids. CDR1 is SGHRS and CDR2 is YFSETQ in the germline V gene. With 4 bases clipped from V and 5 bases from J, the junction kept 8 bases outside the gene matches. The CDR3 sequence: CASSISTGSETQYF. The DNA of the CDR3 is TGCGCCAGCAGCATATCGACAGGGAGCGAGACCCAGTACTTC.

The chain joins TRBV7-2 to TRBJ1-1, with D possibly being TRBD1 (5 bases). The CDR3 extends over 13 amino acids. Between the trimmed V and J ends, which lost 8 bases and 2 bases, there was a span of 12 bases. From germline, CDR1 is SGHTA and CDR2 FQGNSA. CDR3 in amino acids: CASDSGHNTEAFF. The CDR3 nucleotides are TGTGCCAGCGACTCAGGGCACAACACTGAAGCTTTCTTT.

This clonotype was found many times. J is TRBJ2-6 and V is TRBV6-1; no firm D call. The CDR3 covers 14 residues. Germline V gene sequence: CDR1 MNHNS, CDR2 SASEGT. Trimming took 7 bases from V and 0 from J, leaving 7 bases between them. The CDR3: CASNRLSGANVLTF. The DNA for the CDR3 is TGTGCCAGCAATAGGCTCTCTGGGGCCAACGTCCTGACTTTC.

The CDR3 protein is CASSIGSSGLTKNIQYF. The CDR3 DNA reads TGTGCCAGTAGTATCGGCTCCAGCGGACTTACCAAAAACATTCAGTACTTC. This rearrangement joins TRBV19 to TRBJ2-4; D perhaps matches TRBD2 (5 bases). V dropped 3 bases and J dropped 2 bases, with 17 bases sitting between them. There are 17 residues in the CDR3. CDR1 and CDR2 from the germline V gene are LNHDA and SQIVND (reference sequence).

In its sample, this clonotype was seen many times. This chain joins TRBV6-2 or TRBV6-3 and TRBJ2-2, with 10 bases aligning to TRBD2. Losses at the gene ends were 7 bases for V and 4 bases for J; bases not matched to a gene: 3. Germline V gene sequence: CDR1 MNHEY, CDR2 SVGEGT. The CDR3 contains 14 residues. The CDR3 nucleotides read TGTGCCAGCACTAGCGGGGGCGTCACCGGGGAGCTGTTTTTT. Residues: CASTSGGVTGELFF.